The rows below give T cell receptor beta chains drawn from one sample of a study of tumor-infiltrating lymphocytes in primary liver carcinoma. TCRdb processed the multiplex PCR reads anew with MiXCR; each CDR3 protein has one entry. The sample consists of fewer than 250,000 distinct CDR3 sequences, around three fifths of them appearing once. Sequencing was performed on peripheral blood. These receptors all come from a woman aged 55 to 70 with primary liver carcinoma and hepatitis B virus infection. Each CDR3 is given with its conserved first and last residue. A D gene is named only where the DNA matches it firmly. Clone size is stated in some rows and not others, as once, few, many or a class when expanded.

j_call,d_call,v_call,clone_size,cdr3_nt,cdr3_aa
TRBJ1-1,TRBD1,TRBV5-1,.,TGCGCCAGCAGCCCGGGACAGGGGGCGCCTCCTGAAGCTCTCTTT,CASSPGQGAPPEALF
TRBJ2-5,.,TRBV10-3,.,TGTGCCACGTCTCCGGTCGCGGTAGAGGAGACCCAGTACTTC,CATSPVAVEETQYF
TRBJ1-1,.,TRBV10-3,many,TGTGCCATCAGTGGGGGGCATGATGGCACTGAAGCTTTCTTT,CAISGGHDGTEAFF
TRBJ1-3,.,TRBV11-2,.,TGTGCCACCAACACTAACCCCGGAAACACCGTATATTTT,CATNTNPGNTVYF
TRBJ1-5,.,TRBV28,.,TGTGCCAGCATCCCACCCAGGGCGGGTTACGGGCAGCCCCAGCATTTT,CASIPPRAGYGQPQHF
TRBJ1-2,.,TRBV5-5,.,TGTGCCAGCAACGATGGACACACCTATGGCTACACCTTC,CASNDGHTYGYTF
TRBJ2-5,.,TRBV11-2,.,TGTGCCAGCAGCCTCGGGTTGGGCGGGGACCACCAAGATACCCAATACTTC,CASSLGLGGDHQDTQYF
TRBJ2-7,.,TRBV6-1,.,TGTACCAGTAGTGATTTCCTTCCGGGACTTTTAGGGGCTTACGAGCAGTACTTC,CTSSDFLPGLLGAYEQYF
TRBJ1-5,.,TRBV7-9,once,TGTGCCAACAGCCTCACAGAGGGGGTATCGAGCAATCAGCCCCAGCATTTT,CANSLTEGVSSNQPQHF
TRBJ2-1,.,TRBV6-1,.,TGTGCCAGTTCAGACCATAGCGGCAGAGTCTACAATGAGCAGTTCTTC,CASSDHSGRVYNEQFF
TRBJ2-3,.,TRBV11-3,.,TGTGCCAACAGCTCGGGGTCGACTCGAGGGCTATCGGCAGATACGCAGTATTTT,CANSSGSTRGLSADTQYF
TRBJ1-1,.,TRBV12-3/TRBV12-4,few,TGTGCCAGCAGCTTGACGCACCAAGCTTTCTTT,CASSLTHQAFF
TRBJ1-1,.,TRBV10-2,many,TGCGCCAGCAGAGAGCCTAGGGGCGTCGGCACTGAAGCTTTCTTT,CASREPRGVGTEAFF
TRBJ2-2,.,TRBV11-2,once,TGTGTCAGCAGCGACGGACGCAACACGAACACGGGGGAGCTGTTATTT,CVSSDGRNTNTGELLF
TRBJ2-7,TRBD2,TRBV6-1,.,TGTGCCAGCAATGAAGGTAGCGGGGGGGGCTACGAGCAGTACTTC,CASNEGSGGGYEQYF
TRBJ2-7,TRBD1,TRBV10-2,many,TGCGCCAGCATCGAGAGGGGAGGACGGGACAGGAGGTACGAGCAGTACTTC,CASIERGGRDRRYEQYF
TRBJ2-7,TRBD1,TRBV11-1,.,TGTGCCTGTAGTTACCTACAGGGGCCGTCCTACGAGCAGTACTTC,CACSYLQGPSYEQYF
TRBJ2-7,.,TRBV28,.,TGTGCCAGCCATGGCCCGGGGGAAATCAATGAGCAGTACTTC,CASHGPGEINEQYF
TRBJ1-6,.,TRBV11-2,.,TGTGCCAGCACCCGGGTGCCCGAAAGGAGGGGAAGGGATAATTCACCCCTCCACTTT,CASTRVPERRGRDNSPLHF
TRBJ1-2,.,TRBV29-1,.,TGCGGCGTTACGAGGGGAACGACTGACGGCTACACCTTC,CGVTRGTTDGYTF
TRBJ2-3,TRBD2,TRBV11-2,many,TGTGCCAGCAGCTCCCTAGCGGGAGTCGTATCGGATACGCAGTATTTT,CASSSLAGVVSDTQYF
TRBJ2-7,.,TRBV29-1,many,TGCAGCGTTTCGTTCGCGGGATACTACGAGCAGTACTTC,CSVSFAGYYEQYF